The next 9 T cell receptor beta chains were all read from a single sample in a study of blood T cell repertoires in COVID-19. Produced via immunoSEQ multiplex PCR; TCRdb's table is partial and in-frame only. The sample records some 220,000 clones, 65% to 90% being singletons. The specimen sequenced was peripheral blood. These receptors all come from a woman in her seventies with COVID-19, enrolled during active disease.

The rearrangement links TRBV18 to TRBJ2-3; 9 nucleotides agree with TRBD1. The germline V gene encodes CDR1 KGHSH and CDR2 LQKENI. Germline trimming cut 6 bases from V and 1 base from J; bases unmatched to any gene: 11. This CDR3 spans 17 amino acids. The CDR3 nucleotides are TGTGCCAGCTCTGTTCAACAGGGGGCATTTGGCACAGATACGCAGTATTTT. Translating it yields CASSVQQGAFGTDTQYF.

The rearrangement joins TRBV29-1 to TRBJ2-7; tentatively, D is TRBD2 (6 bases). The germline V and J ends were trimmed by 3 bases and 9 bases, with 18 bases remaining between them. CDR3 length: 13 residues. The germline CDR1 and CDR2 sequences are SQVTM and ANQGSEA. CDR3 loop: CSVEAGWGFGQYF. CDR3 nucleotides: TGCAGCGTTGAGGCGGGATGGGGCTTCGGGCAGTACTTC.

This clone was detected only a few times. This chain connects TRBV11-2 to TRBJ1-1; D gene uncertain. The CDR3 extends over 15 amino acids. Trimming removed 3 bases at V and 0 bases at J, with 11 bases between. The germline gives CDR1 SGHAT, CDR2 FQNNGV. CDR3 coding DNA: TGTGCCAGCAGCTTTAACAACCCCATGAACACTGAAGCTTTCTTT. It encodes CASSFNNPMNTEAFF.

The CDR3 spells CASSPPPGFWYGYTF. In DNA, the CDR3 is TGTGCCAGCAGTCCCCCCCCGGGGTTCTGGTATGGCTACACCTTC. V usage is TRBV6-2 or TRBV6-3 and J usage is TRBJ1-2; the D is unclear. The CDR3 length is 15 residues. Looked up from germline, CDR1 is MNHEY and CDR2 is SVGEGT. Trimming took off 5 bases at V and 5 bases at J, with 18 bases between the two ends.

The chain links TRBV7-2 to TRBJ2-3, with D possibly TRBD2 on 6 matching bases. The CDR3 extends over 15 amino acids. The ends were cut back, 2 bases at V and 0 bases at J, with 9 bases in the middle. Germline V gene sequence: CDR1 SGHTA, CDR2 FQGNSA. CDR3: CASSLQRVSTDTQYF. CDR3 nucleotides: TGTGCCAGCAGCTTACAGCGGGTTAGCACAGATACGCAGTATTTT.

The chain is built from TRBV19 and TRBJ2-2; 10 nucleotides align to TRBD1. The CDR3 runs 16 residues. Germline lookup yields CDR1 LNHDA and CDR2 SQIVND (reference sequence). J lost 0 bases, V lost 6 bases, and 4 bases had no gene match. The DNA of the CDR3 is TGTGCCAGTAGGACAGGGGGCCTTACGAACACCGGGGAGCTGTTTTTT. Amino acid sequence: CASRTGGLTNTGELFF.

The J gene is TRBJ1-1, the V gene TRBV4-2; TRBD1 aligns across 7 bases. The CDR3 length is 15 residues. Trimming took 1 base from V and 2 from J; bases not matched to a gene: 4. Germline V gives CDR1 LGHNA, CDR2 YNFKEQ. CDR3 sequence reads: CASSQVGGKNTEAFF. The CDR3 DNA follows: TGTGCCAGCAGCCAAGTAGGGGGCAAAAACACTGAAGCTTTCTTT.

This chain links TRBV7-2 with TRBJ1-3; 9 bases match TRBD1. The trim removed 4 bases at V and 8 bases at J, leaving 15 bases unmatched. Per germline, CDR1 SGHTA and CDR2 FQGNSA. This CDR3 region has 17 residues. CDR3 amino acids: CASSSHLLGQGVDTIYF. In nucleotides, the CDR3 is TGTGCCAGCAGCTCTCACCTTCTGGGACAGGGAGTGGACACCATATATTTT.

This chain connects TRBV5-8 to TRBJ1-2, with D unclear. V was cut by 1 base and J by 7 bases, with 14 bases left in between. The CDR3 covers 14 residues. Germline V gene data show CDR1 as SGHTS and CDR2 as YDEGEE. The CDR3 here is CASSLNPGVGGYTF. The CDR3 DNA reads as TGTGCCAGCAGCTTGAATCCGGGTGTTGGTGGCTACACCTTC.